The 21 T cell receptor beta chains listed next were all sequenced from one sample in a study of OX40 agonist ivuxolimab in advanced cancers. The table came from immunoSEQ multiplex PCR; TCRdb's copy has only in-frame clones and leaves some out. The sample has approximately 40,000 clones, 87% seen once. The material sequenced was CD4+ or CD8+ T cells sorted from blood, taken in a trial of the OX40 agonist ivuxolimab. The receptors shown here come from an adult with an advanced solid tumor such as melanoma, head and neck, liver or kidney cancer.

The gene calls are TRBV10-3 and TRBJ2-2; possibly TRBD1 for D (6 bases). From germline, CDR1 is ENHRY and CDR2 SYGVKD. The CDR3 covers 15 residues. Deletions cut 6 bases from V and 2 bases from J, with 13 bases between. The DNA for the CDR3 is TGTGCCATCAGAGACCCGGGACACAACACCGGGGAGCTGTTTTTT. It encodes CAIRDPGHNTGELFF.

The chain links TRBV4-1 to TRBJ1-1; perhaps TRBD1 as D (5 bases). The germline V and J ends were trimmed by 3 bases and 1 base, with 21 bases remaining between them. The CDR3 is 18 residues long. Germline lookup yields CDR1 MGHRA and CDR2 YSYEKL. CDR3 in DNA: TGCGCCAGCAGCCACGATAATATCAGGGCCGGATGGAACACTGAAGCTTTCTTT. The encoded protein is CASSHDNIRAGWNTEAFF.

The chain uses TRBV7-2 and TRBJ2-3, with 9 bases identical to TRBD1. V trimming: 1 base; J trimming: 1 base; junction bases outside the gene matches: 12. Germline V gene data show CDR1 as SGHTA and CDR2 as FQGNSA. The CDR3 spans 19 residues. The CDR3 sequence is CASSLDRDRVILGTDTQYF. In nucleotides, the CDR3 is TGTGCCAGCAGCTTAGACCGGGACAGGGTAATCCTTGGCACAGATACGCAGTATTTT. Full variable domain (remainder filled in from reference TRBV7-2 and TRBJ2-3): GAGVSQSPSNKVTEKGKDVELRCDPISGHTALYWYRQSLGQGLEFLIYFQGNSAPDKSGLPSDRFSAERTGGSVSTLTIQRTQQEDSAVYLCASSLDRDRVILGTDTQYFGPGTRLTVL.

The chain is built from TRBV13 and TRBJ2-7, with 7 nucleotides matching TRBD1. The V gene end was trimmed by 5 bases and the J gene end by 3 bases; junction bases not matched to a gene: 7. The CDR3 spans 14 residues. Looked up from germline, CDR1 is PRHDT and CDR2 is FYEKMQ (reference sequence). The CDR3 DNA reads as TGTGCCAGCAGCCATCAGGGGGAATTCTACGAGCAGTACTTC. Its protein is CASSHQGEFYEQYF.

This chain connects TRBV6-1 to TRBJ2-3; no clear D. This CDR3 has 13 amino acids. Germline CDR1 and CDR2: MNHNS and SASEGT. V was pared by 1 base and J by 5 bases, with 7 bases between. In DNA, the CDR3 is TGTGCCAGCAGTGAAGTCGTCGGAGATACGCAGTATTTT. It encodes CASSEVVGDTQYF.

The chain is built from TRBV14 and TRBJ2-2; D may be TRBD1 or TRBD2 (5 bases each). Trimming stripped 6 bases from V and 1 base from J, with 15 bases between. The CDR3 contains 16 residues. Germline CDR1 reads SGHDN; CDR2 reads FVKESK. The CDR3 DNA sequence: TGTGCCAGCAGACAGACTAAAGGACAGAACACCGGGGAGCTGTTTTTT. Protein sequence: CASRQTKGQNTGELFF.

The chain employs TRBV6-6 and TRBJ1-2, with TRBD1 identical over 8 bases. This CDR3 is built from 15 residues. Losses at the gene ends were 5 bases for V and 3 bases for J; bases not matched to a gene: 8. Germline values: CDR1 MNHNY, CDR2 SVGAGI (reference sequence). The CDR3 DNA sequence: TGTGCCAGCAGTACCCGGACAGGGAGGGACTATGGCTACACCTTC. It codes for CASSTRTGRDYGYTF.

This chain links TRBV27 with TRBJ1-2; D is perhaps TRBD1 (5 bases). Germline CDR1 reads MNHEY; CDR2 reads SMNVEV (reference sequence). The CDR3 sequence is 15 residues long. Trimming took 2 bases from V and 4 from J, leaving 14 bases between them. CDR3 in amino acids: CASSLGLGEAYGYTF. CDR3 bases: TGTGCCAGCAGTTTAGGGTTGGGGGAGGCCTATGGCTACACCTTC.

The chain joins TRBV11-2 to TRBJ1-2; D gene uncertain. The CDR3 covers 13 residues. V was cut by 1 base and J by 5 bases, with 8 bases left in between. Per the germline V gene, CDR1 is SGHAT and CDR2 is FQNNGV. CDR3 sequence reads: CASSLGTEYGYTF. In DNA form, the CDR3 reads TGTGCCAGCAGCTTAGGCACGGAATATGGCTACACCTTC.

The chain joins TRBV5-1 to TRBJ2-7; possible D gene TRBD2, 6 bases. This CDR3 has 15 amino acids. CDR1 SGHRS and CDR2 YFSETQ come from the germline V gene. With 0 bases removed from V and 5 bases from J, the gap between germline ends came to 15 bases. The CDR3 protein is CASSLGYGGENEQYF. The DNA for the CDR3 is TGCGCCAGCAGCTTGGGATACGGGGGTGAGAACGAGCAGTACTTC. The full variable domain, rest sourced from reference TRBV5-1 and TRBJ2-7, is KAGVTQTPRYLIKTRGQQVTLSCSPISGHRSVSWYQQTPGQGLQFLFEYFSETQRNKGNFPGRFSGRQFSNSRSEMNVSTLELGDSALYLCASSLGYGGENEQYFGPGTRLTVT.

A few counts support this clone. For the CDR3, the DNA is TGCGCCAGCAGCCAAGAGACTAGTACCTACGAGCAGTACTTC. Its translation is CASSQETSTYEQYF. The rearrangement links TRBV4-1 to TRBJ2-7, with D possibly being TRBD2 (6 bases). Germline lookup yields CDR1 MGHRA and CDR2 YSYEKL. V was trimmed by 0 bases and J by 2 bases, leaving 8 bases between them. This CDR3 is built from 14 residues.

The V and J genes are TRBV15 and TRBJ2-3; either TRBD1 or TRBD2 may fit D (6 bases each). Deletions cut 5 bases from V and 6 bases from J, with 12 bases between. Per germline, CDR1 LNHNV and CDR2 YYDKDF (reference sequence). The CDR3 has 13 amino acids. In DNA form, the CDR3 reads TGTGCCACCAGCGGAAAAGGGGGGGATACGCAGTATTTT. Its protein product is CATSGKGGDTQYF.

V is TRBV5-6 and J is TRBJ1-2, with a possible D match to TRBD1 (5 bases). V lost 4 bases and J 4 bases, leaving 11 bases between the germline ends. This CDR3 has 13 residues. The germline CDR1 and CDR2 sequences are SGHDT and YYEEEE. The CDR3 is CASSLGTVYGYTF. The CDR3 DNA reads TGTGCCAGCAGCCTCGGGACCGTCTATGGCTACACCTTC.

This clone was detected only a few times. This chain joins TRBV7-8 and TRBJ2-7; the match to TRBD1 covers 7 bases. The trim removed 5 bases at V and 4 bases at J, leaving 11 bases unmatched. The CDR3 has 15 amino acids. Per the germline V gene, CDR1 is SGHVS and CDR2 is FQNEAQ. This CDR3 reads CASSPSGTALYEQYF. The CDR3 DNA reads as TGTGCCAGCAGCCCCTCCGGGACAGCACTTTACGAGCAGTACTTC.

This clone was detected only once. The gene calls are TRBV5-8 and TRBJ2-7, with D maybe TRBD2 (8 bases). The germline gives CDR1 SGHTS, CDR2 YDEGEE. Deletions cut 4 bases from V and 0 bases from J, with 17 bases between. This CDR3 has 16 amino acids. The CDR3: CASSGVSGDSSYEQYF. CDR3 bases: TGTGCCAGCAGCGGCGTTAGCGGGGACAGCTCCTACGAGCAGTACTTC.

V is TRBV19 and J is TRBJ2-2; 7 bases map to TRBD1. The V and J ends lost 7 bases and 0 bases, in that order; junction bases with no gene match: 11. The CDR3 covers 17 residues. Per germline, CDR1 LNHDA and CDR2 SQIVND (reference sequence). CDR3: CASTTALDRTNTGELFF. The CDR3 DNA sequence: TGTGCCAGTACGACGGCGTTGGACAGGACGAACACCGGGGAGCTGTTTTTT.

J is TRBJ1-4 and V is TRBV6-6, with a possible D match to TRBD1 (5 bases). Germline loops: CDR1 MNHNY, CDR2 SVGAGI (reference sequence). This CDR3 spans 13 amino acids. Trimming stripped 10 bases from V and 7 bases from J, with 16 bases between. Written as DNA, the CDR3 is TGTGCCATTTCTCTAGGGGTCGCTGAAAAACTGTTTTTT. Translated: CAISLGVAEKLFF.

The chain recombines TRBV4-2 with TRBJ2-1; no clear D. Between the trimmed V and J ends, which lost 0 bases and 6 bases, there was a span of 15 bases. The CDR3 sequence is 16 residues long. Germline-derived CDR1 and CDR2 are LGHNA and YNFKEQ. The DNA for the CDR3 is TGTGCCAGCAGCCAAGAACCCCCCCTCGGTGGCAATGAGCAGTTCTTC. Amino acids: CASSQEPPLGGNEQFF.

CDR3 region: CASSFPVDEQYF. DNA of the CDR3: TGTGCCAGCAGCTTCCCGGTAGACGAGCAGTACTTC. This sequence joins TRBV7-9 and TRBJ2-7; D uncertain. The CDR3 sequence is 12 residues long. V was trimmed by 3 bases and J by 5 bases, leaving 8 bases between them. CDR1 and CDR2 (germline): SEHNR, FQNEAQ (reference sequence).

The rearrangement joins TRBV27 to TRBJ2-6; D perhaps matches TRBD2 (5 bases). CDR1 MNHEY and CDR2 SMNVEV come from the germline V gene (reference sequence). V lost 8 bases to trimming and J lost 0 bases, with 14 bases between them. The CDR3 sequence is 16 residues long. This CDR3 reads CASGTRGFSGANVLTF. Written as DNA, the CDR3 is TGTGCCAGCGGTACCCGGGGATTCTCTGGGGCCAACGTCCTGACTTTC.

The chain links TRBV7-6 to TRBJ1-1; D not certain. Trimming shortened V by 5 bases and J by 1 base, and 20 bases separated the two germline ends. The germline V gene has CDR1 SGHVS and CDR2 FNYEAQ. The CDR3 is 17 residues long. The CDR3 coding sequence is TGTGCCAGCAGCACTACGGTACTTACAAGTTCGAACACTGAAGCTTTCTTT. It encodes CASSTTVLTSSNTEAFF.